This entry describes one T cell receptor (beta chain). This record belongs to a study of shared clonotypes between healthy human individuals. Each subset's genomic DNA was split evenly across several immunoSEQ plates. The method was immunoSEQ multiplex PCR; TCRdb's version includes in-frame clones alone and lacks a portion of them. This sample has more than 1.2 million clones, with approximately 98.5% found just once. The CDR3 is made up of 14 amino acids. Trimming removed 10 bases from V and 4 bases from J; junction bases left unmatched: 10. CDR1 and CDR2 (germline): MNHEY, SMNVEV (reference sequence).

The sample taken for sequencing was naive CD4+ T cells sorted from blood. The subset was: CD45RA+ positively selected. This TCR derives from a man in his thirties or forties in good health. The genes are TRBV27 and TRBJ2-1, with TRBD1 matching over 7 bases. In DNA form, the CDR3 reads TGTGCCACCCGTAGCACAGGGGAATACAATGAGCAGTTCTTC. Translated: CATRSTGEYNEQFF.